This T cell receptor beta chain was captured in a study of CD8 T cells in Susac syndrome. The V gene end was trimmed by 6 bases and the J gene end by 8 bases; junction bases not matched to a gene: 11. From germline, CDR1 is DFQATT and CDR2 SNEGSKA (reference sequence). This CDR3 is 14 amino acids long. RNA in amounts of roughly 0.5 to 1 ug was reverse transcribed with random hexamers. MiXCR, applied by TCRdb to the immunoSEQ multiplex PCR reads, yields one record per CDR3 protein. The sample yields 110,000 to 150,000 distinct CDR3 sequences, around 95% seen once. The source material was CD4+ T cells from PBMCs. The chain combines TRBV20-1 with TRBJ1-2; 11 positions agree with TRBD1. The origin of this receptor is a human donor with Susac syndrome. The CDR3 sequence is CSAGSGTGGHGYTF. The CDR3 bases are TGCAGTGCAGGGAGCGGGACAGGGGGACACGGCTACACCTTC.